This entry concerns a single T cell receptor (beta chain). The CDR3 covers 15 residues. V lost 3 bases to trimming and J lost 3 bases, with 10 bases between them. Germline V gene data show CDR1 as SGHDT and CDR2 as YYEEEE. Using immunoSEQ multiplex PCR, the repertoire was profiled, and TCRdb retains in-frame clones only, with some absent. The sample shows over 150,000 clones, roughly 87% of them seen only once. This sample was taken from a study of blood T cell repertoires in COVID-19. Study-wide background: PBMCs, B-cell-depleted T cells, or T cells provided the cDNA or gDNA that made up the material.

The clonotype was recovered from a woman in her sixties who had recovered from COVID-19. The sample consisted of peripheral blood. The chain recombines TRBV5-6 with TRBJ1-6; D gene uncertain. CDR3 residues: CASSSRELYNSPLHF. DNA for the CDR3: TGTGCCAGCAGCTCTCGGGAACTCTATAATTCACCCCTCCACTTT.